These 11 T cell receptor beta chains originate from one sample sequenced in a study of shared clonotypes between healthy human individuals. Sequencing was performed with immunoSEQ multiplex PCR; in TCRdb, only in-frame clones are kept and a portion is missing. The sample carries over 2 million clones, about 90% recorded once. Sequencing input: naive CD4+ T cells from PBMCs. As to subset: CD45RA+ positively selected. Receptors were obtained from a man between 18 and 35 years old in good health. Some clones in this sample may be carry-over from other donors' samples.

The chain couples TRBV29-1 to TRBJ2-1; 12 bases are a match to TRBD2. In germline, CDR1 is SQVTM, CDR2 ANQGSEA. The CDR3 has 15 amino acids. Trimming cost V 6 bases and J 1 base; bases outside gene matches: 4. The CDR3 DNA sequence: TGCAGCGTCTCCGGGACTAGCGGGTCCTACAATGAGCAGTTCTTC. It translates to CSVSGTSGSYNEQFF.

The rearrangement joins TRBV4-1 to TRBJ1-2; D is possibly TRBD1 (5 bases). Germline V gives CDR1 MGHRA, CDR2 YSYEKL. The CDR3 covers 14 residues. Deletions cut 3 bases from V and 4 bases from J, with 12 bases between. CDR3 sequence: CASSHPREGYGYTF. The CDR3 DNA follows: TGCGCCAGCAGCCACCCCAGGGAGGGCTATGGCTACACCTTC.

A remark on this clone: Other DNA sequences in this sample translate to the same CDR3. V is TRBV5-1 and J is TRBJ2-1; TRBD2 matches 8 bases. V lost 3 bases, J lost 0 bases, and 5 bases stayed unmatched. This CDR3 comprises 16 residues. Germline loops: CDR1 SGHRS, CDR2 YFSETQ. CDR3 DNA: TGCGCCAGCAGCTACTTAGCGGGGACCTCCTACAATGAGCAGTTCTTC. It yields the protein CASSYLAGTSYNEQFF.

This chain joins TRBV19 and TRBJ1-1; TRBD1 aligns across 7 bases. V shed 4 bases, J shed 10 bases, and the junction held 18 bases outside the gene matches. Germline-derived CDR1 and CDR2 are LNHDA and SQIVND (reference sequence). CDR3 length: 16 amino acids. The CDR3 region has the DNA TGTGCCAGTAGTAACGGACAGGACTATCGAACGGGGGGAGCTTTCTTT. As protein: CASSNGQDYRTGGAFF.

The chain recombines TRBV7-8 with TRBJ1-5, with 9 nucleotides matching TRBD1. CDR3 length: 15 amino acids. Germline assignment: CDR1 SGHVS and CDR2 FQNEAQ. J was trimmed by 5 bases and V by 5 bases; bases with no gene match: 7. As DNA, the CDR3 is TGTGCCAGCAGCGGCCAGACAGGGGGTCATCAGCCCCAGCATTTT. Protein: CASSGQTGGHQPQHF.

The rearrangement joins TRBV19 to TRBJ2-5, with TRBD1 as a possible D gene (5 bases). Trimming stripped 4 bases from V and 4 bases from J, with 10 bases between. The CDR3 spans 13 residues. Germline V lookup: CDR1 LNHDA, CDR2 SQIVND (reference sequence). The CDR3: CASSTMQGETQYF. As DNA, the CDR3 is TGTGCCAGTAGTACAATGCAGGGAGAGACCCAGTACTTC.

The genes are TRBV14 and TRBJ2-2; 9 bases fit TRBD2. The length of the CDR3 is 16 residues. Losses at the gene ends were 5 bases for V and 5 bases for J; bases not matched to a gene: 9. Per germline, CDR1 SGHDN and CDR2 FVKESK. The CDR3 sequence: CASSAVAGVQTGELFF. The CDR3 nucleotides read TGTGCCAGCAGCGCGGTAGCGGGAGTACAGACCGGGGAGCTGTTTTTT.

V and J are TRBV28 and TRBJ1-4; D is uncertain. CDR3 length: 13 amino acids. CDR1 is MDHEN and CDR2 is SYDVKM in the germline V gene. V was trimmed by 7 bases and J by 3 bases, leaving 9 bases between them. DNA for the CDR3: TGTGCCAGCAACTCACAGCCTAATGAAAAACTGTTTTTT. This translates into CASNSQPNEKLFF.

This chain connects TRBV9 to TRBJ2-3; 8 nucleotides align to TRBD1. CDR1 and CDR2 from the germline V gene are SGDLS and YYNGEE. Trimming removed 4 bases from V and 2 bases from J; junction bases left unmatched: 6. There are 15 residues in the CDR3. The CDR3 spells CASSPRTGPTDTQYF. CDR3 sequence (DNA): TGTGCCAGCAGCCCACGGACAGGGCCCACAGATACGCAGTATTTT.

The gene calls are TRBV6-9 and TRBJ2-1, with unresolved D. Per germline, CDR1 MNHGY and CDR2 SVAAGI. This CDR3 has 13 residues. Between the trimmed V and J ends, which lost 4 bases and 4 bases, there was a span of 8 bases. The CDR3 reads CASSWHSYNEQFF. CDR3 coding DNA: TGTGCCAGCAGTTGGCACAGTTACAATGAGCAGTTCTTC.

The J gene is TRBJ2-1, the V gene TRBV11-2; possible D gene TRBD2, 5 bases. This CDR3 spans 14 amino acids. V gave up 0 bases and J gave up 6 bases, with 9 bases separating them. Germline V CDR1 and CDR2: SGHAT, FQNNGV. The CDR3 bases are TGTGCCAGCAGCTTAGAAGGAGCGGCCAATGAGCAGTTCTTC. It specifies CASSLEGAANEQFF.